The 12 T cell receptor beta chains presented below share a single source sample, sequenced in a study of beta chain features in type 1 diabetes. Study-wide findings and caveats: Shortening that was moderate but significant affected the TCRB CDR3s of Type 1 diabetes patients in all four CD4+ subsets.

The entirety of the isolated RNA underwent reverse transcription, so expressed TCRB transcripts were sequenced. Generated by immunoSEQ multiplex PCR, the TCRdb table keeps only in-frame clones and is missing some. This table holds 300,000 or so clones, around an eighth found once. Antigens for these TCRs are unknown. Sequencing was done on a sample of naive CD4+ T cells from blood. The source of these receptors is a woman between 18 and 29 years old with type 1 diabetes.

The chain links TRBV4-1 to TRBJ2-7, with 9 bases matching TRBD1. The CDR3 covers 15 residues. Germline V gives CDR1 MGHRA, CDR2 YSYEKL. J lost 6 bases, V lost 1 base, and 7 bases had no gene match. CDR3 nucleotide sequence: TGCGCCAGCAGCCAAGTCCCGGGACAGGGTCGCGAGCAGTACGTC. It translates to CASSQVPGQGREQYV.

V and J are TRBV6-5 and TRBJ2-7, with a tentative D call TRBD2 (6 bases). This CDR3 has 13 residues. From germline, CDR1 is MNHEY and CDR2 SVGAGI. V dropped 2 bases and J dropped 4 bases, with 9 bases sitting between them. The CDR3 sequence is CASSYGGSYEQYF. In DNA form, the CDR3 reads TGTGCCAGCAGTTACGGAGGGTCGTACGAGCAGTACTTC.

V is TRBV18 and J is TRBJ1-1; 10 nucleotides line up with TRBD1. CDR1 is KGHSH, CDR2 LQKENI, per germline. The CDR3 runs to 16 residues. V was pared by 6 bases and J by 3 bases, with 10 bases of the junction left unmatched. In DNA, the CDR3 is TGTGCCAGCTCCCTCGGAGGAGGACAGGGGGACACTGAAGCTTTCTTT. It encodes CASSLGGGQGDTEAFF.

The table lists this clone with a few counts. The V call is TRBV28, the J call TRBJ1-2, with 8 bases identical to TRBD1. The CDR3 totals 16 residues. Germline CDR1 MDHEN, CDR2 SYDVKM. Unmatched junction bases numbered 17, after V lost 9 bases and J lost 5 bases. The CDR3 reads CASTTGGYERDYGYTF. The CDR3 DNA sequence: TGTGCCAGTACCACAGGGGGGTACGAAAGGGATTATGGCTACACCTTC.

This clone was recorded a few times. The chain uses TRBV2 and TRBJ2-5; tentative D call: TRBD1 (5 bases). Trimming shortened V by 6 bases and J by 4 bases, and 15 bases separated the two germline ends. The germline CDR1 and CDR2 sequences are SNHLY and FYNNEI. This CDR3 contains 14 residues. CDR3 protein: CASSKRAGIETQYF. The CDR3, as DNA: TGTGCCAGCAGCAAACGGGCAGGGATAGAGACCCAGTACTTC.

Turning to this clone: The junction differs from germline at one of its ends, possibly a read error. The chain has TRBV5-4 and TRBJ1-1; perhaps TRBD1 as D (6 bases). From germline, CDR1 is SGHNT and CDR2 YYREEE (reference sequence). This CDR3 contains 14 residues. For the CDR3, the DNA is TGCGCCAGCAGCCAGGGGACGGCGAACACTGAAGCTTTCTTT. Translated, it gives CASSQGTANTEAFF.

J is TRBJ2-7 and V is TRBV27, with 9 bases fitting TRBD2. CDR3 length equals 15 residues. V lost 3 bases and J lost 1; bases outside the gene matches: 4. CDR1 MNHEY and CDR2 SMNVEV come from the germline V gene (reference sequence). This CDR3 reads CASSLSSGISYEQYV. CDR3 nucleotide sequence: TGTGCCAGCAGTTTGTCTAGCGGGATTTCCTACGAGCAGTACGTC.

The table lists this clone with a few counts. CDR3 in amino acids: CASSLAQGYNEQFF. Here the CDR3 DNA reads TGTGCCAGCAGCTTAGCCCAGGGATACAATGAGCAGTTCTTC. The V and J genes are TRBV11-3 and TRBJ2-1; D is perhaps TRBD1 (5 bases). With 1 base removed from V and 4 bases from J, the gap between germline ends came to 8 bases. The CDR3 runs 14 residues. Germline CDR1 and CDR2: SGHNT and YENEEA.

This clone was found a few times. The chain couples TRBV5-4 to TRBJ2-3, with TRBD2 as a possible D gene (6 bases). Trimming cost V 1 base and J 8 bases, with 14 bases left between them. CDR1 and CDR2 from the germline V gene are SGHNT and YYREEE (reference sequence). The CDR3 is made up of 14 amino acids. CDR3 in amino acids: CASSLSGARGTQYF. DNA of the CDR3: TGTGCCAGCAGCTTGTCGGGAGCTAGAGGTACGCAGTATTTT.

A few counts support this clone. The chain carries TRBV11-2 and TRBJ1-1; D is perhaps TRBD1 (6 bases). CDR3 length equals 11 residues. Per germline, CDR1 SGHAT and CDR2 FQNNGV. V lost 0 bases and J 12 bases, leaving 8 bases between the germline ends. The CDR3 nucleotides are TGTGCCAGCAGCTTAGAACAGGGTACTTTCTTT. Its protein is CASSLEQGTFF.

This chain joins TRBV28 and TRBJ2-6, with D tentatively TRBD1 (5 bases). The CDR3 is 21 residues long. Between the trimmed V and J ends, which lost 2 bases and 0 bases, there was a span of 23 bases. The germline gives CDR1 MDHEN, CDR2 SYDVKM. CDR3 DNA: TGTGCCAGCAGTTTACCAAAGGGAACCAGGGTTTCGAGCTCTGGGGCCAACGTCCTGACTTTC. It specifies CASSLPKGTRVSSSGANVLTF. The full variable domain, with the rest looked up from reference TRBV28 and TRBJ2-6, is DVKVTQSSRYLVKRTGEKVFLECVQDMDHENMFWYRQDPGLGLRLIYFSYDVKMKEKGDIPEGYSVSREKKERFSLILESASTNQTSMYLCASSLPKGTRVSSSGANVLTFGAGSRLTVL.

The chain joins TRBV6-5 to TRBJ2-7, with D maybe TRBD2 (6 bases). V lost 5 bases to trimming and J lost 3 bases, with 17 bases between them. Per the germline V gene, CDR1 is MNHEY and CDR2 is SVGAGI. The CDR3 loop spans 15 amino acids. CDR3 region: CASSHSGVGDYEQYV. CDR3 nucleotide sequence: TGTGCCAGCAGTCATAGCGGAGTTGGGGACTACGAGCAGTACGTC.